The 24 T cell receptor beta chains listed next were all sequenced from one sample in a study of CD8 T cells in Susac syndrome. After extraction with the RNeasy kit, about 0.5 to 1 ug of the RNA was reverse transcribed using random hexamers. TCRdb re-derived calls from the immunoSEQ multiplex PCR reads in MiXCR, one entry per CDR3 protein. The repertoire holds about 150,000 distinct CDR3 sequences, with roughly 94% as singletons. The sample taken for sequencing was CD8+ T cells from PBMCs. The receptors here all came from a human donor with multiple sclerosis.

This chain links TRBV7-2 with TRBJ2-3; D possibly corresponds to TRBD2 (7 bases). CDR3 length: 15 amino acids. Germline CDR1 is SGHTA and CDR2 is FQGNSA. V lost 3 bases to trimming and J lost 5 bases, with 15 bases between them. CDR3 nucleotides: TGTGCCAGCAGCTTTAGTGGGGGGGGCGGAGATACGCAGTATTTT. As protein: CASSFSGGGGDTQYF.

The chain employs TRBV9 and TRBJ1-1, with D perhaps TRBD1 (5 bases). The CDR3 runs to 10 residues. CDR1 and CDR2 (germline): SGDLS, YYNGEE. V was trimmed by 7 bases and J by 5 bases, leaving 6 bases between them. CDR3 sequence (DNA): TGTGCCAGCGGGGGGACTGAAGCTTTCTTT. Amino acids: CASGGTEAFF.

This chain joins TRBV30 and TRBJ2-1; 8 nucleotides agree with TRBD2. After removal of 4 bases from V and 6 bases from J, the junction contained 5 bases not matched to a gene. The CDR3 runs to 13 residues. The germline V gene has CDR1 GTSNPN and CDR2 SVGIG (reference sequence). The CDR3 protein is CAWIAGGTNEQFF. In DNA, the CDR3 is TGTGCCTGGATTGCGGGGGGCACCAATGAGCAGTTCTTC.

This clonotype was picked up one time. This chain connects TRBV9 to TRBJ2-1; possible D gene TRBD1, 6 bases. This CDR3 region has 17 residues. V was clipped by 3 bases and J by 4 bases, with 20 bases between them. Looked up from germline, CDR1 is SGDLS and CDR2 is YYNGEE. CDR3 sequence: CASSAQIGRQGYNEQFF. CDR3 sequence (DNA): TGTGCCAGCAGCGCCCAAATCGGTCGGCAGGGGTACAATGAGCAGTTCTTC.

This chain connects TRBV28 to TRBJ2-1; 12 nucleotides align to TRBD2. Trimming removed 5 bases from V and 10 bases from J; junction bases left unmatched: 9. The CDR3 loop spans 15 amino acids. Germline V gives CDR1 MDHEN, CDR2 SYDVKM. CDR3 in amino acids: CASSLRLAGAGEQFF. The CDR3 DNA is TGTGCCAGCAGTCTTAGACTAGCGGGGGCGGGAGAGCAGTTCTTC.

The chain links TRBV29-1 to TRBJ2-1, with 7 nucleotides matching TRBD1. The length of the CDR3 is 13 residues. The junction had 1 base not matched to a gene; V was cut back by 4 bases and J by 1 base. Germline V gene data show CDR1 as SQVTM and CDR2 as ANQGSEA. The CDR3 DNA sequence: TGCAGCGTTGGGGACAGTTCCTACAATGAGCAGTTCTTC. This sequence encodes CSVGDSSYNEQFF.

The gene calls are TRBV7-9 and TRBJ2-7; D remains ambiguous. Germline V gives CDR1 SEHNR, CDR2 FQNEAQ (reference sequence). CDR3 length: 15 residues. V lost 1 base, J lost 0 bases, and 10 bases lay in between. The chain's CDR3 is CASSLGSTSSYEQYF. The CDR3 nucleotides read TGTGCCAGCAGCTTAGGATCTACGAGCTCCTACGAGCAGTACTTC.

V gene TRBV14 combines with J gene TRBJ1-1; D call uncertain. V dropped 0 bases and J dropped 1 base, with 9 bases sitting between them. In germline, CDR1 is SGHDN, CDR2 FVKESK. The CDR3 extends over 15 amino acids. For the CDR3, the DNA is TGTGCCAGCAGCCAAGAGGCCAGCGAGAACACTGAAGCTTTCTTT. Protein: CASSQEASENTEAFF. The full variable domain, completed using reference TRBV14 and TRBJ1-1, is EAGVTQFPSHSVIEKGQTVTLRCDPISGHDNLYWYRRVMGKEIKFLLHFVKESKQDESGMPNNRFLAERTGGTYSTLKVQPAELEDSGVYFCASSQEASENTEAFFGQGTRLTVV.

In its sample, this clonotype was seen once. The rearrangement links TRBV11-2 to TRBJ1-2; D gene ambiguous. Trimming took 2 bases from V and 3 from J, leaving 10 bases between them. The CDR3 has 14 amino acids. Per germline, CDR1 SGHAT and CDR2 FQNNGV. For the CDR3, the DNA is TGTGCCAGCAGCTTATTGGCAGGAGACTATGGCTACACCTTC. Its translation: CASSLLAGDYGYTF.

Only one count was recorded for this clonotype. The chain links TRBV3-1 to TRBJ2-6; 9 nucleotides line up with TRBD1. With 3 bases clipped from V and 2 bases from J, the junction kept 8 bases outside the gene matches. The CDR3 runs to 18 residues. The V gene's germline CDR1 is LGHDT and CDR2 YNNKEL (reference sequence). The CDR3 DNA reads as TGTGCCAGCAGCCACAGGACAGGGGTCTCGCCTGGGGCCAACGTCCTGACTTTC. Protein: CASSHRTGVSPGANVLTF.

The gene calls are TRBV27 and TRBJ2-3; D possibly corresponds to TRBD1 (6 bases). This CDR3 comprises 17 residues. The germline CDR1 and CDR2 sequences are MNHEY and SMNVEV (reference sequence). V lost 2 bases and J 2 bases, leaving 17 bases between the germline ends. CDR3 coding DNA: TGTGCCAGCAGTTTAGAAGGTCAGGGGACCTCCACAGATACGCAGTATTTT. Its protein product is CASSLEGQGTSTDTQYF.

The rearrangement links TRBV30 to TRBJ2-1, with no clear D. Germline CDR1 and CDR2: GTSNPN and SVGIG (reference sequence). The CDR3 totals 18 residues. V dropped 0 bases and J dropped 5 bases, with 23 bases sitting between them. DNA for the CDR3: TGTGCCTGGAGTGTACATGTATCAGTTGGGTTAGCAAACAATGAGCAGTTCTTC. Its translation: CAWSVHVSVGLANNEQFF.

In its sample, this clonotype was seen once. This chain joins TRBV20-1 and TRBJ2-3; 14 nucleotides align to TRBD2. The CDR3 runs 17 residues. CDR1 and CDR2 (germline): DFQATT, SNEGSKA (reference sequence). V trimming: 4 bases; J trimming: 2 bases; junction bases outside the gene matches: 8. CDR3 coding DNA: TGCAGTGCTACAAGGACTAGCGGGGGGCCCTCCACAGATACGCAGTATTTT. Amino acids: CSATRTSGGPSTDTQYF.

This clonotype came up once. J is TRBJ1-2 and V is TRBV3-1, with no clear D. CDR1 and CDR2 from the germline V gene are LGHDT and YNNKEL (reference sequence). The ends were cut back, 2 bases at V and 4 bases at J, with 5 bases in the middle. This CDR3 has 12 residues. CDR3 amino acids: CASSQPAYGYTF. CDR3 coding DNA: TGTGCCAGCAGCCAACCGGCCTATGGCTACACCTTC. Variable domain in full (rest from reference TRBV3-1 and TRBJ1-2): DTAVSQTPKYLVTQMGNDKSIKCEQNLGHDTMYWYKQDSKKFLKIMFSYNNKELIINETVPNRFSPKSPDKAHLNLHINSLELGDSAVYFCASSQPAYGYTFGSGTRLTVV.

The genes are TRBV9 and TRBJ2-1, with 11 bases identical to TRBD1. V lost 3 bases to trimming and J lost 5 bases; unmatched junction nucleotides: 4. Per germline, CDR1 SGDLS and CDR2 YYNGEE. This CDR3 has 15 residues. In DNA, the CDR3 is TGTGCCAGCAGCGACCCGGGACAGGGGGACAATGAGCAGTTCTTC. Residues: CASSDPGQGDNEQFF.

The chain has TRBV30 and TRBJ2-7; tentatively, D is TRBD1 or TRBD2 (6 bases each). The CDR3 sequence is 13 residues long. Trimming took off 0 bases at V and 7 bases at J, with 13 bases between the two ends. CDR1 GTSNPN and CDR2 SVGIG come from the germline V gene (reference sequence). The CDR3 loop is CAWSVGGGREQYF. CDR3 DNA sequence: TGTGCCTGGAGTGTTGGTGGGGGGCGGGAGCAGTACTTC.

This chain joins TRBV20-1 and TRBJ1-5; TRBD1 is a possible D gene (6 bases). The ends were cut back, 6 bases at V and 3 bases at J, with 9 bases in the middle. The CDR3 covers 12 residues. Germline V gene data show CDR1 as DFQATT and CDR2 as SNEGSKA (reference sequence). CDR3 amino acids: CSARDNNQPQHF. The CDR3, as DNA: TGCAGTGCACGGGACAACAATCAGCCCCAGCATTTT.

The rearrangement uses TRBV12-3 or TRBV12-4 and TRBJ2-1, with TRBD2 matching 8 bases. The CDR3 is 15 residues long. J was trimmed by 5 bases and V by 3 bases; bases with no gene match: 6. The CDR3 reads CASSLGLAGDNEQFF. Here the CDR3 DNA reads TGTGCCAGCAGTTTGGGTCTAGCGGGTGACAATGAGCAGTTCTTC.

The chain joins TRBV18 to TRBJ1-6; 7 nucleotides align to TRBD1. The V gene's germline CDR1 is KGHSH and CDR2 LQKENI. The J segment lost 0 bases and the V segment lost 4 bases, leaving 3 bases of the junction unmatched. The CDR3 extends over 16 amino acids. For the CDR3, the DNA is TGTGCCAGCTCACAACAGGGGAGCTCCTATAATTCACCCCTCCACTTT. Translation gives CASSQQGSSYNSPLHF. Full variable domain (remainder filled in from reference TRBV18 and TRBJ1-6): NAGVMQNPRHLVRRRGQEARLRCSPMKGHSHVYWYRQLPEEGLKFMVYLQKENIIDESGMPKERFSAEFPKEGPSILRIQQVVRGDSAAYFCASSQQGSSYNSPLHFGNGTRLTVT.

This chain connects TRBV13 to TRBJ1-2; possibly TRBD1 for D (6 bases). V was pared by 4 bases and J by 3 bases, with 12 bases between. Germline V CDR1 and CDR2: PRHDT, FYEKMQ (reference sequence). This CDR3 is 14 amino acids long. Written as DNA, the CDR3 is TGTGCCAGCAGCTCGACAGGTCTCGACTATGGCTACACCTTC. This translates into CASSSTGLDYGYTF.

The chain employs TRBV28 and TRBJ1-5, with no clear D. V was shortened by 1 base and J by 10 bases, with 11 bases between the two germline ends. Germline-derived CDR1 and CDR2 are MDHEN and SYDVKM. This CDR3 comprises 13 residues. The CDR3 spells CASSLSLASPQHF. The CDR3 DNA is TGTGCCAGCAGTTTATCCCTAGCGAGTCCCCAGCATTTT.

The chain employs TRBV7-9 and TRBJ1-2, with unresolved D. This CDR3 comprises 10 residues. Germline CDR1 SEHNR, CDR2 FQNEAQ (reference sequence). The CDR3 nucleotides are TGTGCTCCCGGGCCGTTAGGCTACACCTTC. Translated, it gives CAPGPLGYTF.

The CDR3 reads CASSLGAGTPEQFF. CDR3 nucleotide sequence: TGTGCCAGCAGCTTAGGGGCCGGGACTCCCGAGCAGTTCTTC. The chain joins TRBV7-6 to TRBJ2-1; possible D gene TRBD2, 6 bases. V gave up 1 base and J gave up 10 bases, with 14 bases separating them. This CDR3 is 14 amino acids long. Per germline, CDR1 SGHVS and CDR2 FNYEAQ.

The chain carries TRBV20-1 and TRBJ2-4; 8 bases match TRBD2. Germline V gene lookup returns CDR1 DFQATT and CDR2 SNEGSKA (reference sequence). The CDR3 has 14 amino acids. V gave up 0 bases and J gave up 8 bases; unmatched junction bases: 6. Written as DNA, the CDR3 is TGCAGTGCTAGAGATCAGGCTAGCGGGTACATTCAGTACTTC. As protein: CSARDQASGYIQYF.